This TCR beta chain was identified in a study of T cells after yellow fever vaccination. Whole-study findings and limits: Abundant bulk-derived clonotypes could contaminate FACS-sorted repertoires. A small share of clonotypes appeared in both CD4 and CD8 compartments.

V lost 0 bases and J 6 bases, leaving 9 bases between the germline ends. The germline gives CDR1 SGHVS, CDR2 FNYEAQ. There are 14 residues in the CDR3. TCR cDNA, made by 5'RACE template switching, carried an added universal primer site and UMIs. TCRdb itself ran the 5' RACE reads through MiXCR, one entry per CDR3 protein. Altogether 95,000 to 150,000 distinct CDR3 sequences are present, roughly 8.2% being singletons, with the ten largest covering about two fifths. Comments on this clonotype: Its cognate antigen is unknown.

V and J are TRBV7-6 and TRBJ1-5, with D perhaps matching TRBD1 (5 bases). The starting material was CD8+ T cells sorted from PBMCs, obtained on the day of the yellow fever booster vaccination. The source is a man aged 18-30 years who received the YFV17D yellow fever vaccine. The CDR3 spells CASSLASGSQPQHF. CDR3 nucleotide sequence: TGTGCCAGCAGCTTAGCCTCAGGGAGTCAGCCCCAGCATTTT.